Listed below are T cell receptor beta chains from one sample, sequenced in a study of blood T cell repertoires in COVID-19. Sequencing was performed with immunoSEQ multiplex PCR; in TCRdb, only in-frame clones are kept and a portion is missing. The profile covers nearly 65,000 clones, with around 84% appearing a single time and 9% to 15% taken by the ten largest. Sequencing used peripheral blood. These receptors originate from a human donor in a cohort sampled during active COVID-19. Each CDR3 is given without its conserved first and last residue.

TRBV5-6,TRBJ1-5,ASSLGPGNQPQH
TRBV4-1,TRBJ2-7,ASSQATGAKYEQY
TRBV15,TRBJ1-5,ATSGYRQPQH
TRBV19,TRBJ1-5,ASTPGTGGNQPQH
TRBV18,TRBJ1-1,ASSPRDRGNTEAF
TRBV10-3,TRBJ1-2,AISKGQGDDRYT
TRBV6-5,TRBJ2-5,ASSINRGDKETQY
TRBV6-4,TRBJ2-3,ASSDTTGEDTQY
TRBV21-1,TRBJ2-1,ASSKGESGRFKNEQF
TRBV4-3,TRBJ2-5,ASSQYYSGSGGTQY
TRBV3-1/TRBV3-2,TRBJ2-3,ASSQDPLAGLYTQY
TRBV6-5,TRBJ1-2,ASSHLQGLEGYT
TRBV19,TRBJ2-1,ASSMGLAGNSYNEQF
TRBV7-9,TRBJ2-1,ASSPGGGPLYNEQF
TRBV4-2,TRBJ2-2,ASSPRDSINTGELF
TRBV24-1,TRBJ2-2,ATSDRDRTTGPGELF
TRBV7-9,TRBJ2-1,ASSRPRGSSYNEQF
TRBV2,TRBJ2-4,ASSPTSTLST
TRBV4-1,TRBJ1-5,ASSQVAGGAGNQPQH
TRBV28,TRBJ2-1,ASFRQGSNNEQF
TRBV6-6,TRBJ1-5,ASSYSRQGNQPQH
TRBV19,TRBJ2-1,ASSIESGTYSPYNEQF
TRBV15,TRBJ1-5,ATSEPGQPLRPQH
TRBV9,TRBJ1-4,ASTPTGGDEKLF
TRBV6-2/TRBV6-3,TRBJ2-1,ASTPHLGSSYNEQF
TRBV5-1,TRBJ1-1,ASSKGDMNTEAF
TRBV7-2,TRBJ1-5,ASSYEGARSNQPQH
TRBV11-2,TRBJ2-5,ASSLEGRVQETQY
TRBV12-3/TRBV12-4,TRBJ1-1,ASSKQINTEAF
TRBV12-3/TRBV12-4,TRBJ2-7,ASKQGDEYEQY
TRBV19,TRBJ2-1,ASSPSTGDEQF
TRBV6-5,TRBJ2-1,ASNSAGGDNEQF
TRBV28,TRBJ1-4,ASSSKGIRGQTLNGKLF
TRBV19,TRBJ1-4,ASSFTGHNEKLF
TRBV7-2,TRBJ2-7,ASSRTSGGAYEQY
TRBV27,TRBJ2-3,ASSKTAREDTQY
TRBV30,TRBJ1-3,ALTGGLHSGNTIY
TRBV19,TRBJ1-5,ASSLGTGNNQPQH
TRBV4-3,TRBJ2-1,ASSPRLVNEQF
TRBV12-3/TRBV12-4,TRBJ2-5,ASSFEAGVVTD
TRBV4-3,TRBJ1-2,ASSQGTGGQGFYGYT
TRBV5-4,TRBJ2-5,ASRGGIIQETQY
TRBV11-2,TRBJ1-2,ASSSYRGSTAYGYT
TRBV28,TRBJ1-1,ASSLDRGNTEAF
TRBV28,TRBJ1-5,ASGARTADNQPQH
TRBV19,TRBJ1-1,ASSIGASTEAF
TRBV19,TRBJ2-5,ASSTDLTGGPLWGQETQY
TRBV27,TRBJ2-5,ASSSSIRETQY
TRBV4-1,TRBJ2-7,ASSQGVTGSYEQY
TRBV5-6,TRBJ2-4,ASSYGQGAILAKNIQY
TRBV6-5,TRBJ2-1,ASRRGQGYNEQF
TRBV4-3,TRBJ2-1,ASSEGLAGVYSYNEQF
TRBV6-5,TRBJ2-7,ASSYLGQSYEQY
TRBV20-1,TRBJ2-7,SASGGLAGNHEQY
TRBV19,TRBJ1-2,ASGRAGIFSTYGYT
TRBV7-9,TRBJ2-1,ASTSLGGNEQF
TRBV6-2/TRBV6-3,TRBJ1-1,ASSPWGWTEAF